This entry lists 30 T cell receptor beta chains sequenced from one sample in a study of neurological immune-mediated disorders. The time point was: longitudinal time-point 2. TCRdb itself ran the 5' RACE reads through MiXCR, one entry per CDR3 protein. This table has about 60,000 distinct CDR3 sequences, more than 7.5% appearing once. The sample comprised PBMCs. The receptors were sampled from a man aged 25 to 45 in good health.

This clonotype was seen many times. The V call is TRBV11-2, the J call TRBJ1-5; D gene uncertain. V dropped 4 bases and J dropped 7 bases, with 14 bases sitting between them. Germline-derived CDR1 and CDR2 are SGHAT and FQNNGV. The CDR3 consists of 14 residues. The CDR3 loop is CASSSSPVSQPQHF. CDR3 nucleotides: TGTGCCAGCAGCTCCTCCCCCGTTAGCCAGCCCCAGCATTTT.

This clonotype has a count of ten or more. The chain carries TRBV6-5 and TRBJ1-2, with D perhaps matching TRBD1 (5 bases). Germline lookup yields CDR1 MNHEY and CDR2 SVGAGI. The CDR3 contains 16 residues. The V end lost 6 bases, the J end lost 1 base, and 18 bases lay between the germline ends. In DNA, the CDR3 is TGTGCCAGCAGCCGTACCCCGGGACCGCGTAACTATGGCTACACCTTC. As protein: CASSRTPGPRNYGYTF.

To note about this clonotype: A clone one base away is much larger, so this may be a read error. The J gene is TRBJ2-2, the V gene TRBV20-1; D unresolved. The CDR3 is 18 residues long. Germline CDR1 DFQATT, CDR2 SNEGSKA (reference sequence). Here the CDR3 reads CRARDGVRADTNTGELFF. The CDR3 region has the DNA TGCAGAGCTAGAGATGGGGTTCGGGCCGACACTAACACCGGGGAGCTGTTTTTT.

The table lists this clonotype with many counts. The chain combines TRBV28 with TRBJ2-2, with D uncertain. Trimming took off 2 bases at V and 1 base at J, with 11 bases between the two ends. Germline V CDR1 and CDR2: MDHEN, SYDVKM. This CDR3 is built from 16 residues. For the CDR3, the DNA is TGTGCCAGCAGTTTAGCCCCGGCGGAGAACACCGGGGAGCTGTTTTTT. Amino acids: CASSLAPAENTGELFF.

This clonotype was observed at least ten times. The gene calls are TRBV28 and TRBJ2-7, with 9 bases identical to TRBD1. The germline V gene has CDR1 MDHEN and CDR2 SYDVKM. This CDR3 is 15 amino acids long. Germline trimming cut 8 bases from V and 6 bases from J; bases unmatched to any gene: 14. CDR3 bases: TGTGCCAGCTATCCATCCGGGACAGGGTCGGCCGAGCAGTACTTC. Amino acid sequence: CASYPSGTGSAEQYF.

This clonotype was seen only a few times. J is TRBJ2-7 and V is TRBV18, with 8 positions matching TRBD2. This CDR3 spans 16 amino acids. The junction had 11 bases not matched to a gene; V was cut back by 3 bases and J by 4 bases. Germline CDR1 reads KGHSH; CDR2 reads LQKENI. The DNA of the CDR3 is TGTGCCAGCTCACCTATTCACGGCGGGAGGCAATACGAGCAGTACTTC. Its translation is CASSPIHGGRQYEQYF.

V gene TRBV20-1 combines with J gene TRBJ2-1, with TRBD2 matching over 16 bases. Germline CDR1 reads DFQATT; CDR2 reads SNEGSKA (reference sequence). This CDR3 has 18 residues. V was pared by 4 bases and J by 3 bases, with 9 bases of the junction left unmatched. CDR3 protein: CSATSLGLAGGNYNEQFF. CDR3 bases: TGCAGTGCTACCAGTCTGGGACTAGCGGGAGGGAACTACAATGAGCAGTTCTTC.

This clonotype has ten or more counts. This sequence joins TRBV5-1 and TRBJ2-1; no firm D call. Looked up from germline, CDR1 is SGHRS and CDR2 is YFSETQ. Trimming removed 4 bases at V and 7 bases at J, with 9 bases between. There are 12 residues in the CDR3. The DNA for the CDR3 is TGCGCCAGCAGCCCCAGCCCGAATGAGCAGTTCTTC. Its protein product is CASSPSPNEQFF.

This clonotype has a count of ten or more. CDR3 in amino acids: CAISESGLSGANVLTF. The CDR3 DNA follows: TGTGCCATCAGTGAGTCAGGGTTATCTGGGGCCAACGTCCTGACTTTC. V and J are TRBV10-3 and TRBJ2-6; D unclear. Trimming removed 0 bases at V and 1 base at J, with 7 bases between. CDR1 ENHRY and CDR2 SYGVKD come from the germline V gene. The CDR3 covers 16 residues.

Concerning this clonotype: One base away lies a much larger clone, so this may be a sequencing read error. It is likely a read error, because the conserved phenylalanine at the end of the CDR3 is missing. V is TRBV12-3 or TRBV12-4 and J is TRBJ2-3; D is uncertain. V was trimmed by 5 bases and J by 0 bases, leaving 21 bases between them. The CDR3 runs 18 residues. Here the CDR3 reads CASSPRPKVLTSTDTQYL. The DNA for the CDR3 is TGTGCCAGCAGTCCCAGACCCAAGGTCCTTACTAGCACAGATACGCAGTATCTT.

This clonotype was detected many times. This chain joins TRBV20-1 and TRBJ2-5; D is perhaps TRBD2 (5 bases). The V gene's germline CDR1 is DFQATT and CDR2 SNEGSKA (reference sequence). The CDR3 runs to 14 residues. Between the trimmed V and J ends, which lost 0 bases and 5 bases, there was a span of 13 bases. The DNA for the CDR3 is TGCAGTGCTAGAGAGAAGAGCTCGGGGGAGACCCAGTACTTC. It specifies CSAREKSSGETQYF.

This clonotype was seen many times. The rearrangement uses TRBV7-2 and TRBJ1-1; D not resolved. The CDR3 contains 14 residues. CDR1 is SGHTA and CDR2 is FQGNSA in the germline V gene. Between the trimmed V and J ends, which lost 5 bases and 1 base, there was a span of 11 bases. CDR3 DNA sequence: TGTGCCAGCAGCCGGTTAAGACAGAACACTGAAGCTTTCTTT. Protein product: CASSRLRQNTEAFF.

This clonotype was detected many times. CDR3 protein: CASRRGADTQYF. CDR3 nucleotide sequence: TGTGCCAGCAGACGGGGCGCAGATACGCAGTATTTT. This chain uses TRBV28 with TRBJ2-3; D tentatively reads TRBD1 or TRBD2 (5 bases each). V was clipped by 6 bases and J by 4 bases, with 8 bases between them. The CDR3 totals 12 residues. Germline V CDR1 and CDR2: MDHEN, SYDVKM.

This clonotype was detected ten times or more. The CDR3 sequence is CASSLGDGPYEQYF. The CDR3 DNA is TGCGCCAGCAGCTTGGGAGACGGTCCCTACGAGCAGTACTTC. The chain joins TRBV5-1 to TRBJ2-7; D not certain. Per germline, CDR1 SGHRS and CDR2 YFSETQ. The CDR3 spans 14 residues. Trimming stripped 0 bases from V and 2 bases from J, with 9 bases between.

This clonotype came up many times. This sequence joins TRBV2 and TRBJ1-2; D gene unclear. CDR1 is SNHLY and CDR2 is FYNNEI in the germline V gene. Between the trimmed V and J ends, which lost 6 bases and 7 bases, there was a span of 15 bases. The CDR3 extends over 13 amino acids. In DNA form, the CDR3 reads TGTGCCAGCAGGGGATCGCTGGGCTTTGGCTACACCTTC. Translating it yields CASRGSLGFGYTF.

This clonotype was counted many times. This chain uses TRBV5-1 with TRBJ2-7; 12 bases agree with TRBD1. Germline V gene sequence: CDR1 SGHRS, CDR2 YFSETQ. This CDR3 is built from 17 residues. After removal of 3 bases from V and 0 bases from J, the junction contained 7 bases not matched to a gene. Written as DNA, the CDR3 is TGCGCCAGCAGCTCCCCGGGACAGGGGGCCTTCTCCTACGAGCAGTACTTC. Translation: CASSSPGQGAFSYEQYF.

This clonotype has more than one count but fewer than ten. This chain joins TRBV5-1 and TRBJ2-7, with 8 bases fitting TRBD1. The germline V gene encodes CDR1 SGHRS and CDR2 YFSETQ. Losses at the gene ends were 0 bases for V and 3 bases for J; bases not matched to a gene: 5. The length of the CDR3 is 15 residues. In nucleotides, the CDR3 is TGCGCCAGCAGCTTGGTTGCCGGACAGGGCTACGAGCAGTACTTC. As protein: CASSLVAGQGYEQYF. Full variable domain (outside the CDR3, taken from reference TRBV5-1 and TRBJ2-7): KAGVTQTPRYLIKTRGQQVTLSCSPISGHRSVSWYQQTPGQGLQFLFEYFSETQRNKGNFPGRFSGRQFSNSRSEMNVSTLELGDSALYLCASSLVAGQGYEQYFGPGTRLTVT.

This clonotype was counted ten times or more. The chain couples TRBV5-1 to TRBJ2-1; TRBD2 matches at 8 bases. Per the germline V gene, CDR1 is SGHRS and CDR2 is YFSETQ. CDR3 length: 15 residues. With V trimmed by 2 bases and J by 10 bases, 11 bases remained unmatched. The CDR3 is CASSLALREDREQFF. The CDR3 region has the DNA TGCGCCAGCAGCTTAGCTTTGCGGGAGGACCGGGAGCAGTTCTTC.

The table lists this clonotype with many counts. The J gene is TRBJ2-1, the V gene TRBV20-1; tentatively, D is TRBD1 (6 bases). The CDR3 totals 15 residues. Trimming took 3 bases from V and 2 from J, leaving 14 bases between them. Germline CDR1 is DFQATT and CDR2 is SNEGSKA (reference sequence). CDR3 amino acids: CSASQTGYTYNEQFF. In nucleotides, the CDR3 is TGCAGTGCTAGCCAGACAGGCTACACCTACAATGAGCAGTTCTTC.

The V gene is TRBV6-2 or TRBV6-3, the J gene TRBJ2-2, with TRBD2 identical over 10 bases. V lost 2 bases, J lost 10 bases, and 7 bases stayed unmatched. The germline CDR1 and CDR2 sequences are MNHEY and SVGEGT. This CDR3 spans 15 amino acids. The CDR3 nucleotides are TGTGCCAGCAGTTACCCGGCCGGGACTAGCGAGGAGCTGTTTTTT. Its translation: CASSYPAGTSEELFF.

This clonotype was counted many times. CDR3 coding DNA: TGTGCCACCAGTGATAGTGGACAGGGGCAAGAGACCCAGTACTTC. This gives the protein CATSDSGQGQETQYF. The V call is TRBV24-1, the J call TRBJ2-5; TRBD1 agrees at 9 bases. The CDR3 covers 15 residues. Germline V CDR1 and CDR2: KGHDR, SFDVKD. V gave up 3 bases and J gave up 2 bases; unmatched junction bases: 3.

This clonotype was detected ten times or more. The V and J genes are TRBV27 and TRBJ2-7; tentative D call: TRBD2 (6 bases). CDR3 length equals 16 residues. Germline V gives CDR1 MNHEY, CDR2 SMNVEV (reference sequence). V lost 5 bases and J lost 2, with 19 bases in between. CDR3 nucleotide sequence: TGTGCCAGCAGTCCCCTGGGCGCGGGACTTACCTACGAGCAGTACTTC. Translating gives CASSPLGAGLTYEQYF.

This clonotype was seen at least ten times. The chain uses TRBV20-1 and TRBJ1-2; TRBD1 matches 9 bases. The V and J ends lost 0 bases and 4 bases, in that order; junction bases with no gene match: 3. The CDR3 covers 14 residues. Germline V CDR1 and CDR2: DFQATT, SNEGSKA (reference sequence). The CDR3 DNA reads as TGCAGTGCTAGAGAAGGGACAGGGAGCTATGGCTACACCTTC. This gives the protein CSAREGTGSYGYTF.

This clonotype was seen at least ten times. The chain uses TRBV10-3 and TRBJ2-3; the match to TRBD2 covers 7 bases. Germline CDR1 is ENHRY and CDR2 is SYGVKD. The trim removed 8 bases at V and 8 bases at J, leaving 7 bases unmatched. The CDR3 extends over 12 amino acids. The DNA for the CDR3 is TGTGCCATCGGGGGGGAGGGAAGTACGCAGTATTTT. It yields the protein CAIGGEGSTQYF.

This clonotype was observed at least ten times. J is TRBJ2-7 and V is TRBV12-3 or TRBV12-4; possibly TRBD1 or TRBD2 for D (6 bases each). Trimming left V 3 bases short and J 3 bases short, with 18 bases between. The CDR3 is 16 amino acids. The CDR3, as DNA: TGTGCCAGCAGTTTGGAGGGGGGTCTACTCCTCTACGAGCAGTACTTC. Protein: CASSLEGGLLLYEQYF.

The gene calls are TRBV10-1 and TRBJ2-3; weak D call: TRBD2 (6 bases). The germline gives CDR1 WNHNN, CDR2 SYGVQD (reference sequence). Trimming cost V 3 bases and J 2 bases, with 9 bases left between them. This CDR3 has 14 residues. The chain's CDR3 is CASSDRDFTDTQYF. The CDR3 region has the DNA TGCGCCAGCAGTGATCGGGACTTCACAGATACGCAGTATTTT.

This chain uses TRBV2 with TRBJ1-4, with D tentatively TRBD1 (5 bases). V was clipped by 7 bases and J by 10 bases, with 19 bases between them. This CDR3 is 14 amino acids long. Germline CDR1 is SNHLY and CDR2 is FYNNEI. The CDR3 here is CASNNRGNDVKLFF. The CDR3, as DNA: TGTGCCAGCAACAACCGGGGGAATGATGTAAAACTGTTTTTT.

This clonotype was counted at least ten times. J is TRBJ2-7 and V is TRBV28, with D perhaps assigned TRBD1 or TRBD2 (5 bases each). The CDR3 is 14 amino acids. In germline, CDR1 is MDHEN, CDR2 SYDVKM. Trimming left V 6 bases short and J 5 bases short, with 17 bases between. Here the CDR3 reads CASRGTFNSNEQYF. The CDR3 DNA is TGTGCCAGCAGAGGGACCTTCAATTCCAACGAGCAGTACTTC.

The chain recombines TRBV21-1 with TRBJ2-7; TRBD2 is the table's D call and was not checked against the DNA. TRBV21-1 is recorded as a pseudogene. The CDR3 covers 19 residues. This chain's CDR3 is CASSKAPGLSSKPSYEQYF. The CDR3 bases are TGTGCCAGCAGCAAAGCCCCGGGACTATCGTCAAAACCTTCCTACGAGCAGTACTTC.

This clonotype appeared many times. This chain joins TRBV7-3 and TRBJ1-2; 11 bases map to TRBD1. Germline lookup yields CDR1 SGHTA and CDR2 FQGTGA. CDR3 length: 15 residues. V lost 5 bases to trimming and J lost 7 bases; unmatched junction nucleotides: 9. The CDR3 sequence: CASSPGTGGFSGYTF. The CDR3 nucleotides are TGTGCCAGCAGCCCAGGGACAGGGGGATTTTCTGGCTACACCTTC.